This T cell receptor beta chain stems from a study of cytomegalovirus exposure and HLA in healthy donors. Primers for the PCR totalled 60 Vbeta and 13 Jbeta. Clones were read by immunoSEQ multiplex PCR, and TCRdb kept only the in-frame ones, dropping some. Of about 120,000 clones in the sample, nearly 80% were seen once. Broader study findings: Cytomegalovirus association was assigned to 170 or so TCR beta chains. Analysis was carried out at a later point, and it linked a missense DCLRE1C variant to TCR beta V- and J-gene trimming. Productive rates of about 90% or about 30% were seen for most TCR beta V segments in an earlier analysis.

To note about this clone: The antigen is not known.

Trimming took off 3 bases at V and 5 bases at J, with 12 bases between the two ends. From germline, CDR1 is MDHEN and CDR2 SYDVKM. The CDR3 has 14 residues. The sequenced material came from PBMCs. The V gene is TRBV28, the J gene TRBJ2-3, with no clear D. The receptor comes from a woman between 40 and 55 years old in good health and CMV-seronegative. As DNA, the CDR3 is TGTGCCAGCAGTTTTATGGCGGAAGGAGATACGCAGTATTTT. This encodes CASSFMAEGDTQYF.